One sample yielded the 30 T cell receptor beta chains listed below, sequenced in a study of tumor-infiltrating lymphocytes in primary liver carcinoma. The blood RNA (from unsorted whole blood) was obtained, and germline DNA was also extracted. The authors made TCR beta cDNA from approximately 490 ng total RNA with a constant-region primer. ARM-PCR, slightly modified, supplied the TCR beta libraries through three nested multiplex PCR rounds. A C-beta reverse primer and TRBV1-TRBV30 forward primers served in each of the first two PCR rounds, at approximately 10 cycles apiece. Each CDR3 protein is one row after TCRdb ran MiXCR on the multiplex PCR reads. The table shows some 190,000 distinct CDR3 sequences, with roughly three fifths occurring only once. The sample comprised peripheral blood. Receptors were obtained from a man in his forties or fifties with primary liver carcinoma and hepatitis B virus infection.

The V and J genes are TRBV6-1 and TRBJ2-1; the D is unclear. This CDR3 has 13 residues. The V end lost 11 bases, the J end lost 0 bases, and 11 bases lay between the germline ends. Germline V gene lookup returns CDR1 MNHNS and CDR2 SASEGT. The CDR3 reads CAGGPSSYNEQFF. The CDR3, as DNA: TGTGCCGGCGGTCCTAGCTCCTACAATGAGCAGTTCTTC.

This clonotype showed up many times. The chain is built from TRBV6-6 and TRBJ1-2; D possibly corresponds to TRBD1 (5 bases). Germline assignment: CDR1 MNHNY and CDR2 SVGAGI (reference sequence). The CDR3 consists of 13 residues. V gave up 8 bases and J gave up 5 bases, with 15 bases separating them. The CDR3 protein is CASGTIEGYGYTF. The CDR3 nucleotides are TGTGCCAGCGGGACTATCGAGGGTTATGGCTACACCTTC.

The chain employs TRBV12-3 or TRBV12-4 and TRBJ2-1; no clear D gene. The CDR3 contains 15 residues. V dropped 5 bases and J dropped 5 bases, with 16 bases sitting between them. The CDR3 reads CASSPIGPGDNEQFF. CDR3 sequence (DNA): TGTGCCAGCAGTCCGATAGGCCCGGGTGACAATGAGCAGTTCTTC.

The V call is TRBV5-1, the J call TRBJ2-7, with D perhaps TRBD1 or TRBD2 (5 bases each). This CDR3 is 18 amino acids long. Trimming stripped 0 bases from V and 0 bases from J, with 19 bases between. Looked up from germline, CDR1 is SGHRS and CDR2 is YFSETQ. CDR3 in amino acids: CASSLVPSWAGSSYEQYF. CDR3 sequence (DNA): TGCGCCAGCAGCTTGGTACCCTCCTGGGCAGGGAGCTCCTACGAGCAGTACTTC.

This clonotype has only a few counts. The chain couples TRBV4-1 to TRBJ2-7, with D perhaps matching TRBD2 (6 bases). Germline assignment: CDR1 MGHRA and CDR2 YSYEKL. The length of the CDR3 is 15 residues. V lost 1 base and J lost 5, with 15 bases in between. The CDR3 is CASSQAWGPGDEQYF. Here the CDR3 DNA reads TGCGCCAGCAGCCAAGCCTGGGGTCCGGGGGACGAGCAGTACTTC.

In this sample, this clonotype turned up many times. The chain combines TRBV29-1 with TRBJ1-1, with no clear D. CDR1 and CDR2 (germline): SQVTM, ANQGSEA. Trimming left V 4 bases short and J 0 bases short, with 9 bases between. The CDR3 loop spans 13 amino acids. The CDR3 sequence: CSVVPIMNTEAFF. CDR3 in DNA: TGCAGCGTTGTCCCCATCATGAACACTGAAGCTTTCTTT. Full variable domain (outside the CDR3, taken from reference TRBV29-1 and TRBJ1-1): SAVISQKPSRDICQRGTSLTIQCQVDSQVTMMFWYRQQPGQSLTLIATANQGSEATYESGFVIDKFPISRPNLTFSTLTVSNMSPEDSSIYLCSVVPIMNTEAFFGQGTRLTVV.

On this clonotype itself: The conserved phenylalanine or tryptophan normally closing the CDR3 is absent here, so this likely arose from a read error. The chain uses TRBV4-1 and TRBJ2-1, with 10 positions matching TRBD2. CDR1 MGHRA and CDR2 YSYEKL come from the germline V gene. V shed 2 bases and J 5 bases; nucleotides not matched to a gene: 12. CDR3 size: 18 residues. The CDR3 DNA reads as TGCGCCAGCAGCCAATACTCCTCTAGCGGGAGCTCAAACAATGAGCAGTTCCTC. Protein product: CASSQYSSSGSSNNEQFL.

The genes are TRBV6-1 and TRBJ2-1, with 9 bases lining up with TRBD2. Germline values: CDR1 MNHNS, CDR2 SASEGT. CDR3 length equals 20 residues. V was clipped by 7 bases and J by 0 bases; unmatched bases: 19. The chain's CDR3 is CASTPGRLAGKWSSYNEQFF. The CDR3, as DNA: TGTGCCAGCACCCCGGGTCGGCTAGCGGGAAAATGGAGCTCCTACAATGAGCAGTTCTTC.

This chain joins TRBV14 and TRBJ2-5; D may be TRBD1 (6 bases). The CDR3 sequence is 15 residues long. The ends were cut back, 4 bases at V and 5 bases at J, with 17 bases in the middle. The germline gives CDR1 SGHDN, CDR2 FVKESK. The CDR3 DNA follows: TGTGCCAGCAGCCCGCCGGGACATCCCCAGGAGACCCAGTACTTC. Translation gives CASSPPGHPQETQYF.

J is TRBJ2-1 and V is TRBV6-5; unclear D gene. CDR3 length equals 14 residues. The V and J ends lost 7 bases and 4 bases respectively, with 14 bases between them. The germline V gene encodes CDR1 MNHEY and CDR2 SVGAGI. The CDR3 region is CASTPAGPYNEQFF. CDR3 sequence (DNA): TGTGCCAGCACGCCGGCAGGACCTTACAATGAGCAGTTCTTC.

Concerning this clonotype itself: At one end, the junction sequence differs from germline, possibly due to a read error. The chain employs TRBV6-6 and TRBJ1-5; the D gene is possibly TRBD1 (5 bases). The CDR3 consists of 14 residues. Germline assignment: CDR1 MNHNY and CDR2 SVGAGI (reference sequence). CDR3 coding DNA: TGTGCCAGCAGTGGGGACGGTGGCAATCAGCCCCAACATTTT. Amino acids: CASSGDGGNQPQHF.

The sample holds one count of this clonotype. The chain recombines TRBV7-8 with TRBJ2-3; 12 nucleotides align to TRBD2. The CDR3 is 16 amino acids. Per the germline V gene, CDR1 is SGHVS and CDR2 is FQNEAQ. V lost 7 bases to trimming and J lost 4 bases; unmatched junction nucleotides: 9. The CDR3 here is CASNSLAGGPSDTQYF. The CDR3, as DNA: TGTGCCAGCAACTCTCTAGCGGGAGGGCCCTCAGATACGCAGTATTTT.

This clonotype was observed a single time. The V gene is TRBV28, the J gene TRBJ2-1, with a tentative D call TRBD1 (6 bases). V gave up 5 bases and J gave up 12 bases, with 20 bases separating them. This CDR3 contains 14 residues. The germline gives CDR1 MDHEN, CDR2 SYDVKM. The CDR3 DNA reads TGTGCCAGCAGTACTACCTCAGGGGTGTACTGGCAGTTCTTC. This translates into CASSTTSGVYWQFF.

Turning to this clonotype: This may come from a read error, since a much larger clone is one base off. The chain uses TRBV4-2 and TRBJ2-5; D is unresolved. V gave up 0 bases and J gave up 9 bases, with 17 bases separating them. CDR3 size: 15 residues. The V gene's germline CDR1 is LGHNA and CDR2 YNFKEQ. CDR3 DNA sequence: TGTGCCAGCAGCCAAGAGGCGACTGCCGATGAGGCCCAGTACTTC. Its translation is CASSQEATADEAQYF.

A note on this clonotype: Its ends do not fully match the called genes, so a read error is possible. V and J are TRBV11-2 and TRBJ2-7; D call uncertain. This CDR3 is 14 amino acids long. In germline, CDR1 is SGHAT, CDR2 FQNNGV. As DNA, the CDR3 is TGTGCCAGCGGCTTGGCGTCGAGCTCCTACGAGCAGTACTTC. Amino acid sequence: CASGLASSSYEQYF. Filled out from reference TRBV11-2 and TRBJ2-7, the complete variable domain reads EAGVAQSPRYKIIEKRQSVAFWCNPISGHATLYWYQQILGQGPKLLIQFQNNGVVDDSQLPKDRFSAERLKGVDSTLKIQPAKLEDSAVYLCASGLASSSYEQYFGPGTRLTVT.

The chain uses TRBV7-8 and TRBJ2-7; D might be TRBD1 (6 bases). The V end was cut by 7 bases, the J end by 9 bases, with 13 bases between. The germline V gene encodes CDR1 SGHVS and CDR2 FQNEAQ. The CDR3 has 11 amino acids. CDR3 sequence reads: CASNSVQGQYF. CDR3 DNA: TGTGCCAGCAACTCGGTACAGGGGCAGTACTTC. The full variable domain, rest sourced from reference TRBV7-8 and TRBJ2-7, is GAGVSQSPRYKVAKRGQDVALRCDPISGHVSLFWYQQALGQGPEFLTYFQNEAQLDKSGLPSDRFFAERPEGSVSTLKIQRTQQEDSAVYLCASNSVQGQYFGPGTRLTVT.

Many counts were recorded for this clonotype. The chain links TRBV29-1 to TRBJ2-5, with TRBD2 identical over 12 bases. This CDR3 is 12 amino acids long. Germline loops: CDR1 SQVTM, CDR2 ANQGSEA. The CDR3 is CNVGLAGETQYF. CDR3 nucleotides: TGCAACGTGGGACTAGCGGGAGAGACCCAGTACTTC. Full variable domain (missing parts from reference TRBV29-1 and TRBJ2-5): SAVISQKPSRDICQRGTSLTIQCQVDSQVTMMFWYRQQPGQSLTLIATANQGSEATYESGFVIDKFPISRPNLTFSTLTVSNMSPEDSSIYLCNVGLAGETQYFGPGTRLLVL.

On this clonotype itself: The junction and the germline gene differ at one end; a read error may be behind it. The chain recombines TRBV28 with TRBJ2-1; 10 positions match TRBD2. Per the germline V gene, CDR1 is MDHEN and CDR2 is SYDVKM. The CDR3 length is 15 residues. Written as DNA, the CDR3 is TGTGCCAGCAGGCCCAGCGGGAGGGCCATGAATGAGCCGTTCTTC. This codes for CASRPSGRAMNEPFF.

This clonotype was recorded at least ten times. The J gene is TRBJ1-1, the V gene TRBV29-1; D is unclear. CDR1 SQVTM and CDR2 ANQGSEA come from the germline V gene. Trimming took 6 bases from V and 5 from J, leaving 16 bases between them. This CDR3 has 13 residues. This chain's CDR3 is CSVSSGVRTEAFF. The CDR3 DNA is TGCAGCGTCTCGAGCGGGGTGAGGACTGAAGCTTTCTTT.

This clonotype came up a few times. A much larger clone differs from this one at a single base, so this may be a read error. This rearrangement joins TRBV11-1 to TRBJ2-1, with 10 nucleotides matching TRBD2. The germline V gene has CDR1 SGHAT and CDR2 FQDESV (reference sequence). J lost 7 bases, V lost 3 bases, and 6 bases had no gene match. This CDR3 has 15 residues. CDR3 loop: CASSFTGLAANEQFF. In nucleotides, the CDR3 is TGTGCCAGCAGCTTCACAGGACTAGCGGCGAATGAGCAGTTCTTC.

This clonotype was picked up a small number of times. The J gene is TRBJ2-2, the V gene TRBV10-2; TRBD2 agrees at 7 bases. V lost 6 bases and J lost 8; bases outside the gene matches: 9. Germline V gives CDR1 WSHSY, CDR2 SAAADI. The CDR3 runs 14 residues. CDR3 loop: CASSLGGARGELFF. Here the CDR3 DNA reads TGCGCCAGCAGCCTGGGAGGGGCGCGGGGGGAGCTGTTTTTT.

This clonotype was picked up many times. The chain links TRBV11-1 to TRBJ1-1; maybe TRBD1 (6 bases). The CDR3 covers 13 residues. Trimming took off 7 bases at V and 6 bases at J, with 15 bases between the two ends. In germline, CDR1 is SGHAT, CDR2 FQDESV (reference sequence). For the CDR3, the DNA is TGTGCCAGCACGCCGGGGGCCACCGCTGAAGCTTTCTTT. Translated: CASTPGATAEAFF. Filled out from reference TRBV11-1 and TRBJ1-1, the complete variable domain reads EAEVAQSPRYKITEKSQAVAFWCDPISGHATLYWYRQILGQGPELLVQFQDESVVDDSQLPKDRFSAERLKGVDSTLKIQPAELGDSAMYLCASTPGATAEAFFGQGTRLTVV.

The chain employs TRBV6-5 and TRBJ1-4, with D unresolved. CDR1 MNHEY and CDR2 SVGAGI come from the germline V gene. The CDR3 loop spans 15 amino acids. V was shortened by 4 bases and J by 5 bases, with 14 bases between the two germline ends. CDR3 nucleotide sequence: TGTGCCAGCAGTTTCACGGTGGCGGGGAATGAAAAACTGTTTTTT. It codes for CASSFTVAGNEKLFF.

For this clonotype: The conserved closing phenylalanine or tryptophan is absent in this CDR3, likely reflecting a read error. The V gene is TRBV6-6, the J gene TRBJ2-5; 13 bases agree with TRBD2. The CDR3 spans 16 residues. Germline values: CDR1 MNHNY, CDR2 SVGAGI (reference sequence). The V gene end was trimmed by 2 bases and the J gene end by 4 bases; junction bases not matched to a gene: 4. This CDR3 reads CASSYTSGRAGETQYL. The CDR3 region has the DNA TGTGCCAGCAGTTACACTAGCGGGAGGGCCGGAGAGACCCAGTACTTA.

In the case of this clonotype: The junction and the germline gene differ at one end; a read error may be behind it. V gene TRBV5-1 combines with J gene TRBJ2-1; no clear D gene. This CDR3 contains 11 residues. Looked up from germline, CDR1 is SGHRS and CDR2 is YFSETQ. CDR3 loop: CASSLDNEQLF. The CDR3, as DNA: TGCGCCAGCAGCTTGGACAATGAGCAGCTCTTC. Full variable domain (outside the CDR3, taken from reference TRBV5-1 and TRBJ2-1): KAGVTQTPRYLIKTRGQQVTLSCSPISGHRSVSWYQQTPGQGLQFLFEYFSETQRNKGNFPGRFSGRQFSNSRSEMNVSTLELGDSALYLCASSLDNEQLFGPGTRLTVL.

Comment on this clonotype: A read error is possible here, since a much larger clone lies one base away. This chain connects TRBV11-1 to TRBJ2-7; TRBD2 matches at 9 bases. The CDR3 is made up of 16 amino acids. Germline CDR1 is SGHAT and CDR2 is FQDESV (reference sequence). The CDR3 DNA reads as TGTGCCAACAGCAATCCTGGAGCGGGAGGTTCCTACGAGCAGTACTTC. Translated: CANSNPGAGGSYEQYF.

This rearrangement joins TRBV24-1 to TRBJ2-2, with D tentatively TRBD1 or TRBD2 (6 bases each). V was shortened by 10 bases and J by 7 bases, with 18 bases between the two germline ends. CDR1 and CDR2 (germline): KGHDR, SFDVKD. The CDR3 runs to 14 residues. The CDR3 spells CATSRTGAIGELFF. Written as DNA, the CDR3 is TGTGCCACGAGTCGTACGGGGGCCATCGGGGAGCTGTTTTTT.

This clonotype was observed at least ten times. The chain recombines TRBV11-2 with TRBJ2-3; D possibly corresponds to TRBD1 (6 bases). The CDR3 has 14 amino acids. Trimming took 5 bases from V and 4 from J, leaving 13 bases between them. Germline V gene sequence: CDR1 SGHAT, CDR2 FQNNGV. The CDR3 nucleotides are TGTGCCAGCAGCCGCGAGGGGGTTTCAGATACGCAGTATTTT. This translates into CASSREGVSDTQYF.

The genes are TRBV12-3 or TRBV12-4 and TRBJ2-7, with D possibly being TRBD1 (5 bases). This CDR3 is 13 amino acids long. V lost 2 bases and J lost 4, with 9 bases in between. As DNA, the CDR3 is TGTGCCAGCAGTTTAAACAGGAAATACGAGCAGTACTTC. This gives the protein CASSLNRKYEQYF.

V and J are TRBV6-5 and TRBJ2-3; the D gene is possibly TRBD2 (5 bases). The CDR3 has 14 residues. V gave up 2 bases and J gave up 3 bases, with 9 bases separating them. Looked up from germline, CDR1 is MNHEY and CDR2 is SVGAGI. The CDR3 nucleotides are TGTGCCAGCAGTTACGGGAGTAGTACAGATACGCAGTATTTT. Translation: CASSYGSSTDTQYF.